This entry is about one T cell receptor (beta chain). In the PCR, 60 Vbeta and 13 Jbeta primers were used. Repertoires were generated with immunoSEQ multiplex PCR, while TCRdb's copy carries only in-frame clones and drops some. The sample records 150,000 to 200,000 clones, around 65% being singletons. The V end was cut by 2 bases, the J end by 5 bases, with 12 bases between. CDR3 length: 14 residues. Germline V gene sequence: CDR1 SNHLY, CDR2 FYNNEI. These data originate in a study of cytomegalovirus exposure and HLA in healthy donors. This receptor was obtained from a middle-aged woman in good health and CMV-seropositive. Sequencing was done on a sample of PBMCs. V and J are TRBV2 and TRBJ1-2; no firm D call. The CDR3 region is CASSELGILYGYTF. The CDR3 DNA reads as TGTGCCAGCAGTGAACTCGGGATTTTGTATGGCTACACCTTC.